Below, 9 T cell receptor beta chains from the same sample are listed, as sequenced in a study of blood T cell repertoires in COVID-19. Clones were read by immunoSEQ multiplex PCR, and TCRdb kept only the in-frame ones, dropping some. The sample shows over 150,000 clones, 70% to 90% of them seen only once. The sample comprised peripheral blood. The source is a woman aged 60 to 75 with COVID-19, enrolled during active disease.

The chain joins TRBV27 to TRBJ2-7; tentatively, D is TRBD1 (5 bases). Looked up from germline, CDR1 is MNHEY and CDR2 is SMNVEV (reference sequence). Deletions cut 3 bases from V and 7 bases from J, with 19 bases between. The CDR3 totals 15 residues. The CDR3 bases are TGTGCCAGCAGTTTTTTTAGCTACCAGGCAGGGGAGCAGTACTTC. This translates into CASSFFSYQAGEQYF.

The V and J genes are TRBV18 and TRBJ1-1; D might be TRBD1 (5 bases). The length of the CDR3 is 13 residues. Germline V gives CDR1 KGHSH, CDR2 LQKENI. V lost 5 bases and J lost 1, with 8 bases in between. CDR3 sequence reads: CASSDGQNTEAFF. DNA of the CDR3: TGTGCCAGCTCAGATGGACAGAACACTGAAGCTTTCTTT. The full variable domain, in which reference TRBV18 and TRBJ1-1 provide the parts outside the CDR3, is NAGVMQNPRHLVRRRGQEARLRCSPMKGHSHVYWYRQLPEEGLKFMVYLQKENIIDESGMPKERFSAEFPKEGPSILRIQQVVRGDSAAYFCASSDGQNTEAFFGQGTRLTVV.

The V call is TRBV5-5, the J call TRBJ1-1, with TRBD1 identical over 7 bases. J lost 5 bases, V lost 5 bases, and 12 bases had no gene match. The CDR3 has 15 amino acids. The germline V gene has CDR1 SGHKS and CDR2 YYEKEE (reference sequence). CDR3 loop: CASSSATGAPTEAFF. CDR3 in DNA: TGTGCCAGCAGTTCTGCCACAGGGGCTCCGACTGAAGCTTTCTTT.

V and J are TRBV29-1 and TRBJ1-2; no definite D call. In germline, CDR1 is SQVTM, CDR2 ANQGSEA. CDR3 length: 11 residues. The V end lost 4 bases, the J end lost 8 bases, and 11 bases lay between the germline ends. CDR3 in DNA: TGCAGCGTTGGGATATCTAGGGGCTACACCTTC. This translates into CSVGISRGYTF.

This rearrangement joins TRBV5-4 to TRBJ2-2; possibly TRBD2 for D (6 bases). Deletions cut 1 base from V and 7 bases from J, with 20 bases between. The germline gives CDR1 SGHNT, CDR2 YYREEE (reference sequence). The CDR3 loop spans 17 amino acids. CDR3 region: CASSLIGTGVVGGELFF. The CDR3 nucleotides are TGTGCCAGCAGCTTGATTGGAACGGGGGTAGTAGGCGGGGAGCTGTTTTTT.

The genes are TRBV6-5 and TRBJ1-1, with 7 bases lining up with TRBD1. Germline V gene lookup returns CDR1 MNHEY and CDR2 SVGAGI. Trimming at V came to 6 bases and at J to 1 base, leaving 8 bases not matched to a gene. CDR3 length equals 15 residues. This CDR3 reads CASSPSTGSNTEAFF. The CDR3 DNA reads as TGTGCCAGCAGCCCGTCGACAGGGTCGAACACTGAAGCTTTCTTT.

This CDR3 is CASSPFPGSYEQYV. The CDR3 nucleotides read TGCGCCAGCAGCCCCTTTCCGGGATCCTACGAGCAGTACGTC. The rearrangement links TRBV5-1 to TRBJ2-7; D possibly corresponds to TRBD2 (5 bases). This CDR3 contains 14 residues. V was trimmed by 4 bases and J by 1 base, leaving 12 bases between them. Germline CDR1 reads SGHRS; CDR2 reads YFSETQ.

The rearrangement joins TRBV30 to TRBJ1-3, with TRBD1 matching over 7 bases. The junction had 3 bases not matched to a gene; V was cut back by 4 bases and J by 3 bases. The CDR3 length is 13 residues. In germline, CDR1 is GTSNPN, CDR2 SVGIG (reference sequence). In DNA, the CDR3 is TGTGCCTGGACAGGGGGAGGTGGAAACACCATATATTTT. The encoded protein is CAWTGGGGNTIYF.

V and J are TRBV7-3 and TRBJ1-2; D call uncertain. V gave up 2 bases and J gave up 8 bases, with 21 bases separating them. CDR3 size: 16 residues. Germline CDR1 is SGHTA and CDR2 is FQGTGA. DNA of the CDR3: TGTGCCAGCAGCTTATCCGCCGGGCGGCACGAGGGCGGCTACACCTTC. Translated: CASSLSAGRHEGGYTF.